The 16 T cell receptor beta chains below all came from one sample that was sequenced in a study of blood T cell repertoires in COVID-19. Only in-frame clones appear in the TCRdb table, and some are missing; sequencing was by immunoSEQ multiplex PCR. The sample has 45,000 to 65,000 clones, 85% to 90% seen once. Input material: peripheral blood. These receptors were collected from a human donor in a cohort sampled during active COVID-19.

The CDR3 nucleotides read TGTGCCAGCAGCTTGGGAGGTGGCCAGCCCCAGCATTTT. This gives the protein CASSLGGGQPQHF. V gene TRBV7-9 combines with J gene TRBJ1-5; D unresolved. Trimming shortened V by 3 bases and J by 7 bases, and 10 bases separated the two germline ends. The CDR3 sequence is 13 residues long. Germline lookup yields CDR1 SEHNR and CDR2 FQNEAQ (reference sequence).

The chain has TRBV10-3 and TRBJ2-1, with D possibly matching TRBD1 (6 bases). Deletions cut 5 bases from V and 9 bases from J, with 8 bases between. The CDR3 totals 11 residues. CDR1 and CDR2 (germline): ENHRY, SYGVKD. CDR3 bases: TGTGCCATCAGTTCCAGGGGTGAGCAGTTCTTC. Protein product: CAISSRGEQFF.

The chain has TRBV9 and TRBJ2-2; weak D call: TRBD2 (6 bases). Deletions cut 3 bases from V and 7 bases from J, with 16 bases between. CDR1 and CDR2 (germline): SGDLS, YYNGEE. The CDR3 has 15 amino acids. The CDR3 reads CASSGNSGLGGELFF. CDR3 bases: TGTGCCAGCAGCGGCAATTCGGGACTGGGCGGGGAGCTGTTTTTT.

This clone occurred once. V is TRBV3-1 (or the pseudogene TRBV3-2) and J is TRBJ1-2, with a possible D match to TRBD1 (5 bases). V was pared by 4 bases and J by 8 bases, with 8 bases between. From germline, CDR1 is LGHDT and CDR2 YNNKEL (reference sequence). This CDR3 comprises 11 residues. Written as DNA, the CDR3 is TGTGCCAGCAGCCTCGGGGGGGGCTACACCTTC. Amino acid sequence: CASSLGGGYTF.

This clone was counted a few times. CDR3 protein: CASSARGNMGAVGQPQHF. The CDR3 nucleotides read TGTGCCAGCAGCGCCCGGGGGAACATGGGAGCGGTTGGTCAGCCCCAGCATTTT. The chain is built from TRBV7-6 and TRBJ1-5, with D possibly TRBD1 on 5 matching bases. The CDR3 contains 18 residues. V lost 5 bases to trimming and J lost 6 bases, with 26 bases between them. Germline-derived CDR1 and CDR2 are SGHVS and FNYEAQ.

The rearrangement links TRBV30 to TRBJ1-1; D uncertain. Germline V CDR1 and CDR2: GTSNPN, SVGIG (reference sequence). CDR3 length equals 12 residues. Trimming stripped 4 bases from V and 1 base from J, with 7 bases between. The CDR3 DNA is TGTGCCTGGAATACAGCGAACACTGAAGCTTTCTTT. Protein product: CAWNTANTEAFF.

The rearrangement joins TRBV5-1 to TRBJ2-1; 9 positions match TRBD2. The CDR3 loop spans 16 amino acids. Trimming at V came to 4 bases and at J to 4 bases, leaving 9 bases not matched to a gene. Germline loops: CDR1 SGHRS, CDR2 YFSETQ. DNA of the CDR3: TGCGCCAGCAGCCTAGATAGGACTAGCGCTTACAATGAGCAGTTCTTC. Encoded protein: CASSLDRTSAYNEQFF.

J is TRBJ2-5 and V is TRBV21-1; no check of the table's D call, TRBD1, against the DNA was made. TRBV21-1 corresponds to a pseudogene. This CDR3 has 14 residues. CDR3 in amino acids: CASSSDRDQETQYF. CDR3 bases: TGTGCCAGCAGCAGCGACAGGGACCAAGAGACCCAGTACTTC.

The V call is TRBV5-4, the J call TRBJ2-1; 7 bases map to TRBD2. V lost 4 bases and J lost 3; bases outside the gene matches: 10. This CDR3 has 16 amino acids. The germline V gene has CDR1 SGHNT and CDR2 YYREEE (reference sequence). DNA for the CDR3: TGTGCCAGCAGCATCATCGGGGCTAGCGGCTACAATGAGCAGTTCTTC. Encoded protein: CASSIIGASGYNEQFF. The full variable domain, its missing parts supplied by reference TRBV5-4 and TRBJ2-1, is ETGVTQSPTHLIKTRGQQVTLRCSSQSGHNTVSWYQQALGQGPQFIFQYYREEENGRGNFPPRFSGLQFPNYSSELNVNALELDDSALYLCASSIIGASGYNEQFFGPGTRLTVL.

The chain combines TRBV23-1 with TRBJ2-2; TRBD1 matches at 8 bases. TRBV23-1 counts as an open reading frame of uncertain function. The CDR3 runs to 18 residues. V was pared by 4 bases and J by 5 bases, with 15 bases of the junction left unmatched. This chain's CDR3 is CASSLCRDRNGGTGELFF. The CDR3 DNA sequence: TGCGCCAGCAGTCTCTGCCGGGACAGGAACGGAGGTACCGGGGAGCTGTTTTTT.

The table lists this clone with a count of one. CDR3 in amino acids: CASSLALVETQYF. The CDR3, as DNA: TGTGCCAGCAGCCTAGCTTTGGTTGAGACCCAGTACTTC. The V call is TRBV7-3, the J call TRBJ2-5, with a tentative D call TRBD2 (5 bases). Germline-derived CDR1 and CDR2 are SGHTA and FQGTGA. The CDR3 runs 13 residues. The V end lost 5 bases, the J end lost 5 bases, and 12 bases lay between the germline ends.

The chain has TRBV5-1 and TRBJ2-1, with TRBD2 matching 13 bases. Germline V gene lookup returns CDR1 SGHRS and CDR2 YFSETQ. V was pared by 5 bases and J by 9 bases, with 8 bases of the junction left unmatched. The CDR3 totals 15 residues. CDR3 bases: TGCGCCAGCAGACCCGGGACTAGCGGGAACGGTGAGCAGTTCTTC. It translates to CASRPGTSGNGEQFF.

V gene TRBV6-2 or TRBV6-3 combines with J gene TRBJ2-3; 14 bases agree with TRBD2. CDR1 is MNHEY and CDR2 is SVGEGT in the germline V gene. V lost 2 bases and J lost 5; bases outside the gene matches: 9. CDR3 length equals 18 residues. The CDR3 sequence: CASSYGLAGGPTGDTQYF. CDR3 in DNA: TGTGCCAGCAGTTACGGACTAGCGGGGGGCCCCACCGGAGATACGCAGTATTTT.

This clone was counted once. CDR3 sequence reads: CASSLARVSDTQYF. CDR3 DNA sequence: TGTGCCAGCAGTTTGGCCAGGGTGTCCGATACGCAGTATTTT. V gene TRBV27 combines with J gene TRBJ2-3; maybe TRBD1 (5 bases). The CDR3 totals 14 residues. Germline V gene lookup returns CDR1 MNHEY and CDR2 SMNVEV (reference sequence). Trimming removed 3 bases from V and 6 bases from J, with 13 bases in between.

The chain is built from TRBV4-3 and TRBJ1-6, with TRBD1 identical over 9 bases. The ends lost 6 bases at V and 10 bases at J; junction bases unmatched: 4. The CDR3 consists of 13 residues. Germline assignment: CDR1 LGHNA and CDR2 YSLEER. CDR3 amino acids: CASRQGARSPLHF. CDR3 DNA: TGCGCCAGCAGACAGGGGGCTCGGTCACCCCTCCACTTT.

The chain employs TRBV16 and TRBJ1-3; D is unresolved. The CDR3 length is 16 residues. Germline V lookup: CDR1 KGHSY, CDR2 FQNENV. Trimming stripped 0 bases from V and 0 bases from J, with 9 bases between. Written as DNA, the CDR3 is TGTGCCAGCAGCCAATCTGGGCTAAGCTCTGGAAACACCATATATTTT. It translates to CASSQSGLSSGNTIYF.